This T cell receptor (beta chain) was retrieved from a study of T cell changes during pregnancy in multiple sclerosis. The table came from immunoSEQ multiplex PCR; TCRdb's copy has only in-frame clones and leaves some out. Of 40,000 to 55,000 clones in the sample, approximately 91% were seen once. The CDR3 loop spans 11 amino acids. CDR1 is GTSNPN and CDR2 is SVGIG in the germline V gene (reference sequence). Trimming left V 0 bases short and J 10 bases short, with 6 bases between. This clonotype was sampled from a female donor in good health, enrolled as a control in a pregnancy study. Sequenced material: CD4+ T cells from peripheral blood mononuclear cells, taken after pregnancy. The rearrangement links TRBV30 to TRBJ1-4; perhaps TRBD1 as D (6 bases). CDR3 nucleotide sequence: TGTGCCTGGAGTGTCAGGGGAAAACTGTTTTTT. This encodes CAWSVRGKLFF. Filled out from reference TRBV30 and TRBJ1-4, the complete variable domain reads SQTIHQWPATLVQPVGSPLSLECTVEGTSNPNLYWYRQAAGRGLQLLFYSVGIGQISSEVPQNLSASRPQDRQFILSSKKLLLSDSGFYLCAWSVRGKLFFGSGTQLSVL.